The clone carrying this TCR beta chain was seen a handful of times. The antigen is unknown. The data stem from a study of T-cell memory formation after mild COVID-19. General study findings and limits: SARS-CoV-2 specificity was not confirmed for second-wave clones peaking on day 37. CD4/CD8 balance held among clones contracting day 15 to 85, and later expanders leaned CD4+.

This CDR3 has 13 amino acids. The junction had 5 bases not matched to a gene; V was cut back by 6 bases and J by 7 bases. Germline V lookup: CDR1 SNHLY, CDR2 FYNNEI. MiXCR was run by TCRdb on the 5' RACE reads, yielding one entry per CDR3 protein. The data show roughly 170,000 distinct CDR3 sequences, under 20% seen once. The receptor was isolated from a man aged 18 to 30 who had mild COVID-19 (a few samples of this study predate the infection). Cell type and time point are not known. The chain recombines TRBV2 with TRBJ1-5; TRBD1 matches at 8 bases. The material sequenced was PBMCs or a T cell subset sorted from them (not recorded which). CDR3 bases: TGTGCCAGCAGGACAGGGGCAAACCAGCCCCAGCATTTT. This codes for CASRTGANQPQHF.